This passage covers 17 T cell receptor beta chains from one sample sequenced in a study of cytomegalovirus exposure and HLA in healthy donors. Primers: 60 Vbeta forward and 13 Jbeta reverse. Repertoires were generated with immunoSEQ multiplex PCR, while TCRdb's copy carries only in-frame clones and drops some. The sample has 150,000 to 200,000 clones; roughly three quarters are singletons. The sequenced sample consisted of PBMCs. Receptor source: a male donor in good health and CMV-seronegative.

This clone was seen only once. The chain has TRBV28 and TRBJ2-2, with D unclear. CDR1 MDHEN and CDR2 SYDVKM come from the germline V gene. The CDR3 runs 13 residues. V lost 4 bases to trimming and J lost 6 bases, with 9 bases between them. As DNA, the CDR3 is TGTGCCAGCAGTTGGGCCATGGCCGGGGAGCTGTTTTTT. Protein product: CASSWAMAGELFF.

J is TRBJ2-1 and V is TRBV5-6; D may be TRBD2 (6 bases). V was shortened by 3 bases and J by 3 bases, with 16 bases between the two germline ends. This CDR3 has 16 residues. The germline CDR1 and CDR2 sequences are SGHDT and YYEEEE. CDR3 sequence: CASSSTRELNYNEQFF. CDR3 DNA sequence: TGTGCCAGCAGCTCCACACGGGAGCTCAACTACAATGAGCAGTTCTTC.

The chain is built from TRBV7-9 and TRBJ2-2; no reliable D call. Germline values: CDR1 SEHNR, CDR2 FQNEAQ (reference sequence). The ends were cut back, 3 bases at V and 5 bases at J, with 16 bases in the middle. The CDR3 contains 16 residues. CDR3 region: CASSFLANTRTGELFF. The CDR3 coding sequence is TGTGCCAGCAGCTTCTTGGCCAATACGAGGACCGGGGAGCTGTTTTTT.

The gene calls are TRBV15 and TRBJ1-3; TRBD1 is a possible D gene (5 bases). The CDR3 sequence is 18 residues long. The V end lost 0 bases, the J end lost 0 bases, and 15 bases lay between the germline ends. The germline gives CDR1 LNHNV, CDR2 YYDKDF (reference sequence). Here the CDR3 reads CATSRDLDSRPSGNTIYF. DNA for the CDR3: TGTGCCACCAGCAGAGATCTCGACAGTCGTCCCTCTGGAAACACCATATATTTT.

The chain has TRBV7-2 and TRBJ2-7; D perhaps matches TRBD2 (5 bases). Trimming left V 7 bases short and J 5 bases short, with 18 bases between. Germline V lookup: CDR1 SGHTA, CDR2 FQGNSA. This CDR3 is 14 amino acids long. The CDR3 sequence is CASKEGGPPHEQYF. CDR3 nucleotides: TGTGCCAGCAAGGAAGGCGGGCCGCCCCACGAGCAGTACTTC.

This clone was counted only a few times. The rearrangement joins TRBV28 to TRBJ2-1; TRBD1 is a possible D gene (6 bases). This CDR3 is 14 amino acids long. Trimming stripped 3 bases from V and 5 bases from J, with 11 bases between. Germline V gene sequence: CDR1 MDHEN, CDR2 SYDVKM. The CDR3 loop is CASSLRNRDNEQFF. The DNA for the CDR3 is TGTGCCAGCAGTTTGAGAAACAGGGACAATGAGCAGTTCTTC.

The chain uses TRBV6-6 and TRBJ2-7, with TRBD2 matching 14 bases. The CDR3 is made up of 15 amino acids. CDR1 is MNHNY, CDR2 SVGAGI, per germline (reference sequence). V trimming: 0 bases; J trimming: 6 bases; junction bases outside the gene matches: 1. The CDR3 protein is CASSYSGLAGVEQYF. CDR3 DNA sequence: TGTGCCAGCAGTTACTCGGGACTAGCGGGGGTCGAGCAGTACTTC.

This chain connects TRBV28 to TRBJ2-1, with D tentatively TRBD2 (5 bases). The ends were cut back, 6 bases at V and 0 bases at J, with 12 bases in the middle. Germline values: CDR1 MDHEN, CDR2 SYDVKM. The CDR3 length is 15 residues. The CDR3 bases are TGTGCCAGCAGCCCCGGACTCAGCTCCTACAATGAGCAGTTCTTC. It codes for CASSPGLSSYNEQFF.

The J gene is TRBJ2-7, the V gene TRBV27; D gene ambiguous. The CDR3 totals 12 residues. The germline CDR1 and CDR2 sequences are MNHEY and SMNVEV (reference sequence). Trimming stripped 8 bases from V and 6 bases from J, with 14 bases between. The CDR3 sequence: CASSENPGEQYF. The CDR3 bases are TGTGCCAGCTCTGAGAATCCGGGCGAGCAGTACTTC.

Only a few counts were recorded for this clone. The gene calls are TRBV4-1 and TRBJ2-6; 9 positions agree with TRBD1. Per germline, CDR1 MGHRA and CDR2 YSYEKL. V was clipped by 4 bases and J by 1 base; unmatched bases: 5. The CDR3 spans 17 residues. Here the CDR3 reads CASSRGTGISGANVLTF. The DNA for the CDR3 is TGCGCCAGCAGCCGCGGGACAGGGATTTCTGGGGCCAACGTCCTGACTTTC.

The genes are TRBV28 and TRBJ2-1, with 10 bases lining up with TRBD2. With 6 bases clipped from V and 8 bases from J, the junction kept 4 bases outside the gene matches. The CDR3 sequence is 13 residues long. Looked up from germline, CDR1 is MDHEN and CDR2 is SYDVKM. The CDR3 coding sequence is TGTGCCAGCAGAAGCGGGGGGGCCGATGAGCAGTTCTTC. It specifies CASRSGGADEQFF. Full variable domain (rest looked up from reference TRBV28 and TRBJ2-1): DVKVTQSSRYLVKRTGEKVFLECVQDMDHENMFWYRQDPGLGLRLIYFSYDVKMKEKGDIPEGYSVSREKKERFSLILESASTNQTSMYLCASRSGGADEQFFGPGTRLTVL.

The V call is TRBV6-6, the J call TRBJ1-4; 9 bases agree with TRBD1. Per germline, CDR1 MNHNY and CDR2 SVGAGI (reference sequence). This CDR3 has 16 residues. Trimming took 0 bases from V and 6 from J; bases not matched to a gene: 5. The CDR3 spells CASSYSTGTGYEKLFF. The CDR3 nucleotides are TGTGCCAGCAGTTACTCGACCGGGACAGGGTATGAAAAACTGTTTTTT.

The V call is TRBV4-3, the J call TRBJ1-1, with 8 bases that match TRBD1. The length of the CDR3 is 13 residues. CDR1 LGHNA and CDR2 YSLEER come from the germline V gene. The trim removed 4 bases at V and 6 bases at J, leaving 4 bases unmatched. CDR3 sequence (DNA): TGCGCCAGCAGCCTAAACAGGGGGGCTGAAGCTTTCTTT. This translates into CASSLNRGAEAFF.

This clone was picked up a small number of times. The V and J genes are TRBV28 and TRBJ2-1, with TRBD2 identical over 12 bases. J was trimmed by 6 bases and V by 5 bases; bases with no gene match: 8. The CDR3 is 16 amino acids. Germline V gives CDR1 MDHEN, CDR2 SYDVKM. The CDR3 bases are TGTGCCAGCAGTAGCTCTAGCGGGAGGGTTTTCAATGAGCAGTTCTTC. Amino acid sequence: CASSSSSGRVFNEQFF.

This chain connects TRBV5-1 to TRBJ1-3; D is ambiguous. The germline V gene has CDR1 SGHRS and CDR2 YFSETQ. CDR3 length: 17 residues. V lost 2 bases and J 0 bases, leaving 15 bases between the germline ends. The CDR3 region has the DNA TGCGCCAGCAGCTTCGGAGGATTAGCTGACTCTGGAAACACCATATATTTT. The encoded protein is CASSFGGLADSGNTIYF.

This chain joins TRBV28 and TRBJ1-2; D unresolved. Per germline, CDR1 MDHEN and CDR2 SYDVKM. V dropped 10 bases and J dropped 5 bases, with 17 bases sitting between them. The CDR3 spans 13 residues. The DNA for the CDR3 is TGTGCCACCCCAAGGGTGTCGGGGTATGGCTACACCTTC. The encoded protein is CATPRVSGYGYTF.

The chain employs TRBV9 and TRBJ2-3; D unresolved. The CDR3 is 13 amino acids. V shed 3 bases and J shed 6 bases, with 11 bases lying between them. Germline values: CDR1 SGDLS, CDR2 YYNGEE. DNA for the CDR3: TGTGCCAGCAGCGCCGAACCTGAGGATACGCAGTATTTT. This encodes CASSAEPEDTQYF.